This T cell receptor (beta chain) emerged from a study of T cells in women clearing cervical HPV infection. Generated by immunoSEQ multiplex PCR, the TCRdb table keeps only in-frame clones and is missing some. This repertoire includes about 23,000 clones. This sequence originates from a woman between 18 and 70 years old with a cervical HPV16 infection that either progressed to CIN3+ or cleared (not recorded which). The specimen was blood buffy coat.

CDR3 loop: CASSIAIANYGQYF. The CDR3 bases that were read are TGTGCCAGTAGTATAGCCATCGCTAACTATGGT. The chain combines TRBV19 with TRBJ2-4; D not resolved. The missing CDR3 end, 3 residues past where the read stops, is filled in from the germline J gene. Germline-derived CDR1 and CDR2 are LNHDA and SQIVND (reference sequence). This CDR3 region has 14 residues. Based on the CDR3 plus reference TRBV19 and TRBJ2-4, the full variable domain is DGGITQSPKYLFRKEGQNVTLSCEQNLNHDAMYWYRQDPGQGLRLIYYSQIVNDFQKGDIAEGYSVSREKKESFPLTVTSAQKNPTAFYLCASSIAIANYGQYFGAGTRLSVL.